Below are 10 T cell receptor beta chains sequenced from a single sample in a study of shared clonotypes between healthy human individuals. Here immunoSEQ multiplex PCR was the method, and the copy in TCRdb shows in-frame clones only, minus some. Among about 2.3 million clones, more than 85% were seen once, and the ten largest hold 0.39%. What was sequenced was naive CD4+ T cells from PBMCs. Subset given: CD45RA+ positively selected. Every receptor here comes from a man younger than 30 in good health. Some clones in this sample may be carry-over from other donors' samples.

CDR3 residues: CASSLGSLNTEAFF. CDR3 nucleotide sequence: TGTGCCAGCAGCTTAGGGTCCCTGAACACTGAAGCTTTCTTT. The V gene is TRBV11-2, the J gene TRBJ1-1; D unclear. Looked up from germline, CDR1 is SGHAT and CDR2 is FQNNGV. V dropped 1 base and J dropped 0 bases, with 6 bases sitting between them. The CDR3 is made up of 14 amino acids. Full variable domain (outside the CDR3, taken from reference TRBV11-2 and TRBJ1-1): EAGVAQSPRYKIIEKRQSVAFWCNPISGHATLYWYQQILGQGPKLLIQFQNNGVVDDSQLPKDRFSAERLKGVDSTLKIQPAKLEDSAVYLCASSLGSLNTEAFFGQGTRLTVV.

V is TRBV11-2 and J is TRBJ2-7; D remains unclear. Germline CDR1 reads SGHAT; CDR2 reads FQNNGV. This CDR3 spans 14 amino acids. Trimming took 4 bases from V and 7 from J, leaving 17 bases between them. Written as DNA, the CDR3 is TGTGCCAGCAGCTCGACGGAGCCGTATGGAGAGCAGTACTTC. Translation gives CASSSTEPYGEQYF.

The chain couples TRBV4-2 to TRBJ2-1; D gene uncertain. The CDR3 is 14 amino acids. Germline V CDR1 and CDR2: LGHNA, YNFKEQ. The V end was cut by 1 base, the J end by 8 bases, with 12 bases between. The CDR3 loop reads CASSQGDQRDEQFF. The DNA of the CDR3 is TGTGCCAGCAGCCAAGGAGACCAGCGCGATGAGCAGTTCTTC.

The count of this clone is one. The chain joins TRBV28 to TRBJ2-7; D remains ambiguous. CDR3 length equals 12 residues. Germline values: CDR1 MDHEN, CDR2 SYDVKM. The V gene lost 6 bases and the J gene lost 7 bases, with 13 bases spanning the gap. CDR3 sequence reads: CASSPEVREQYF. Here the CDR3 DNA reads TGTGCCAGCAGCCCCGAAGTGAGAGAGCAGTACTTC.

This chain connects TRBV28 to TRBJ1-4; D gene ambiguous. CDR1 and CDR2 from the germline V gene are MDHEN and SYDVKM. The CDR3 consists of 15 residues. The V end lost 5 bases, the J end lost 4 bases, and 14 bases lay between the germline ends. CDR3: CASSTAGNNNEKLFF. CDR3 coding DNA: TGTGCCAGCAGTACAGCCGGGAATAATAATGAAAAACTGTTTTTT.

This chain links TRBV5-1 with TRBJ2-5; 9 nucleotides line up with TRBD1. The ends lost 5 bases at V and 1 base at J; junction bases unmatched: 3. This CDR3 is built from 14 residues. CDR1 and CDR2 (germline): SGHRS, YFSETQ. CDR3: CASRQGASQETQYF. CDR3 nucleotides: TGCGCCAGCAGACAGGGGGCCTCCCAAGAGACCCAGTACTTC.

V usage is TRBV29-1 and J usage is TRBJ2-3, with TRBD2 identical over 9 bases. The J segment lost 4 bases and the V segment lost 2 bases, leaving 7 bases of the junction unmatched. Germline-derived CDR1 and CDR2 are SQVTM and ANQGSEA. The CDR3 covers 15 residues. The CDR3 DNA follows: TGCAGCGTTGAATTTGGAGTAGCGGGGGCAGATACGCAGTATTTT. Its translation is CSVEFGVAGADTQYF.

The chain combines TRBV7-9 with TRBJ1-1; D is uncertain. Trimming shortened V by 5 bases and J by 3 bases, and 10 bases separated the two germline ends. The CDR3 has 13 residues. Germline V lookup: CDR1 SEHNR, CDR2 FQNEAQ (reference sequence). The CDR3 protein is CASSAGRDTEAFF. DNA for the CDR3: TGTGCCAGCAGCGCAGGACGGGACACTGAAGCTTTCTTT. The complete variable domain, with remaining parts taken from reference TRBV7-9 and TRBJ1-1, reads DTGVSQNPRHKITKRGQNVTFRCDPISEHNRLYWYRQTLGQGPEFLTYFQNEAQLEKSRLLSDRFSAERPKGSFSTLEIQRTEQGDSAMYLCASSAGRDTEAFFGQGTRLTVV.

This rearrangement joins TRBV7-9 to TRBJ1-1; D possibly corresponds to TRBD1 (6 bases). The CDR3 is 15 residues long. Germline V gene lookup returns CDR1 SEHNR and CDR2 FQNEAQ (reference sequence). V was clipped by 5 bases and J by 0 bases, with 13 bases between them. As DNA, the CDR3 is TGTGCCAGCAGCCAACAGGGCACCATGAACACTGAAGCTTTCTTT. This codes for CASSQQGTMNTEAFF.

V and J are TRBV29-1 and TRBJ2-3, with 7 bases aligning to TRBD2. The CDR3 totals 14 residues. The V and J ends lost 4 bases and 2 bases, in that order; junction bases with no gene match: 6. Germline values: CDR1 SQVTM, CDR2 ANQGSEA. Written as DNA, the CDR3 is TGCAGCGTTGGGTACGGGACTAACACAGATACGCAGTATTTT. Amino acids: CSVGYGTNTDTQYF.